This T cell receptor beta chain appears in the sequencing data of a study of blood T cell repertoires in COVID-19. The CDR3 is 16 amino acids. J was trimmed by 4 bases and V by 5 bases; bases with no gene match: 7. Germline CDR1 and CDR2: SGHVS and FNYEAQ. Sequencing used immunoSEQ multiplex PCR; TCRdb keeps in-frame clones, though not all of them. The data contain hundreds of thousands of clones, about 91% of them seen just once; the ten biggest clones take up under 15%. The source is a woman between 50 and 59 years old with acute COVID-19. Sequencing was done on a sample of PBMCs or T cells enriched from blood (not recorded which). The J gene is TRBJ2-2, the V gene TRBV7-6, with 10 bases aligning to TRBD2. As DNA, the CDR3 is TGTGCCAGCAGCCGGGGACTAGCGAGGAGCACCGGGGAGCTGTTTTTT. Translation gives CASSRGLARSTGELFF.